What follows are 7 T cell receptor beta chains derived from one specimen sequenced in a study of blood T cell repertoires in COVID-19. Produced via immunoSEQ multiplex PCR; TCRdb's table is partial and in-frame only. The sample records 150,000 to 200,000 clones, 85% to 90% being singletons. Specimen: peripheral blood. These receptors all come from a man younger than 35 with active or convalescent COVID-19.

The chain employs TRBV7-8 and TRBJ1-2; 12 bases are a match to TRBD1. This CDR3 has 15 amino acids. CDR1 and CDR2 (germline): SGHVS, FQNEAQ. The J segment lost 8 bases and the V segment lost 3 bases, leaving 7 bases of the junction unmatched. CDR3 residues: CASSLIQGQGAGYTF. The DNA of the CDR3 is TGTGCCAGCAGCTTGATCCAGGGACAGGGGGCAGGCTACACCTTC.

The chain couples TRBV18 to TRBJ2-7; D is ambiguous. Trimming shortened V by 2 bases and J by 6 bases, and 17 bases separated the two germline ends. CDR3 length equals 15 residues. Germline CDR1 and CDR2: KGHSH and LQKENI. CDR3 loop: CASSPIEAALSEQYV. The CDR3 coding sequence is TGTGCCAGCTCACCAATAGAGGCAGCGTTGTCCGAGCAGTACGTC.

V is TRBV5-4 and J is TRBJ2-7; possible D gene TRBD2, 5 bases. Germline CDR1 and CDR2: SGHNT and YYREEE (reference sequence). This CDR3 has 15 residues. Trimming shortened V by 4 bases and J by 0 bases, and 14 bases separated the two germline ends. The CDR3 loop reads CASSQSRGASYEQYF. CDR3 DNA sequence: TGTGCCAGCAGCCAGAGCCGGGGAGCCTCCTACGAGCAGTACTTC.

V is TRBV5-1 and J is TRBJ1-4; no clear D gene. There are 14 residues in the CDR3. Per the germline V gene, CDR1 is SGHRS and CDR2 is YFSETQ. Trimming cost V 1 base and J 7 bases, with 11 bases left between them. The CDR3 sequence: CASSLNPGGEKLFF. The CDR3 DNA is TGCGCCAGCAGCTTGAATCCGGGAGGTGAAAAACTGTTTTTT.

The chain has TRBV30 and TRBJ2-1; maybe TRBD1 (6 bases). Trimming cost V 4 bases and J 1 base, with 8 bases left between them. The V gene's germline CDR1 is GTSNPN and CDR2 SVGIG (reference sequence). This CDR3 has 13 amino acids. In nucleotides, the CDR3 is TGTGCCTGGATGCAGGGGTCCTACAATGAGCAGTTCTTC. It translates to CAWMQGSYNEQFF.

The chain couples TRBV2 to TRBJ1-4; tentatively, D is TRBD1 (6 bases). This CDR3 is 14 amino acids long. With 5 bases removed from V and 3 bases from J, the gap between germline ends came to 10 bases. Germline V gene sequence: CDR1 SNHLY, CDR2 FYNNEI. The CDR3 loop is CASSYRVPNEKLFF. The CDR3, as DNA: TGTGCCAGCAGTTACAGGGTACCTAATGAAAAACTGTTTTTT.

The chain employs TRBV27 and TRBJ2-1; tentative D call: TRBD2 (6 bases). CDR3 length equals 15 residues. V was shortened by 2 bases and J by 0 bases, with 8 bases between the two germline ends. In germline, CDR1 is MNHEY, CDR2 SMNVEV (reference sequence). The CDR3 is CASSLTSFSYNEQFF. The DNA of the CDR3 is TGTGCCAGCAGTTTAACTAGCTTCTCCTACAATGAGCAGTTCTTC.